The clone carrying this T cell receptor beta chain showed up many times. The germline CDR1 and CDR2 sequences are LNHDA and SQIVND (reference sequence). V lost 5 bases, J lost 6 bases, and 7 bases stayed unmatched. The CDR3 extends over 14 amino acids. The time point here: after trial treatment. Indicated treatment: LDRT plus nivolumab, ipilimumab, low-dose cyclophosphamide and aspirin (RACIN trial). Donors were treated with nivolumab, ipilimumab, aspirin, and low-dose cyclophosphamide and radiotherapy. The sample is drawn from a study of low-dose radiotherapy and immunotherapy resistance in tumors. Overall study context: Starting cycle 1 day 1, oral aspirin 300 mg was given daily for four cycles.

Priming of first-strand cDNA relied on TRAV- and TRBV-specific primers (covering alpha and beta chains). A roughly 21-cycle PCR with a constant-region primer and V-primer adapter amplified TCRs. TCRdb processed the reads anew with MiXCR; each CDR3 protein has one entry. The sample yields around 84,000 distinct CDR3 sequences, around 17% seen once. The sequenced sample was PBMCs, obtained after low-dose radiotherapy plus immunotherapy. The clonotype comes from a male donor with prostate cancer. The V gene is TRBV19, the J gene TRBJ2-4; TRBD1 matches at 7 bases. The CDR3 DNA reads as TGTGCCAGTAGTTCTTGGGACAGAGGAAACATTCAGTACTTC. As protein: CASSSWDRGNIQYF.